The 29 T cell receptor beta chains given below trace back to one sample, sequenced in a study of blood T cell repertoires in COVID-19. TCRdb's table, derived via immunoSEQ multiplex PCR, lists solely in-frame clones and lacks some. The repertoire holds 150,000 to 200,000 clones, with about 79% as singletons. The sample taken for sequencing was PBMCs or T cells enriched from blood (not recorded which). The receptors come from a man aged 50-60 years who had recovered from COVID-19.

This clone turned up a few times. The chain couples TRBV9 to TRBJ1-1, with D possibly TRBD1 on 6 matching bases. The germline CDR1 and CDR2 sequences are SGDLS and YYNGEE. Between the trimmed V and J ends, which lost 0 bases and 4 bases, there was a span of 7 bases. There are 13 residues in the CDR3. The CDR3 sequence: CASSVAQGTEAFF. CDR3 in DNA: TGTGCCAGCAGCGTAGCACAGGGCACTGAAGCTTTCTTT. The full variable domain, completed using reference TRBV9 and TRBJ1-1, is DSGVTQTPKHLITATGQRVTLRCSPRSGDLSVYWYQQSLDQGLQFLIQYYNGEERAKGNILERFSAQQFPDLHSELNLSSLELGDSALYFCASSVAQGTEAFFGQGTRLTVV.

This clone was seen only once. V gene TRBV6-5 combines with J gene TRBJ1-1; weak D call: TRBD1 (5 bases). The CDR3 sequence is 16 residues long. The V gene lost 2 bases and the J gene lost 1 base, with 14 bases spanning the gap. CDR1 is MNHEY and CDR2 is SVGAGI in the germline V gene. The CDR3 reads CASSYGAQVRNTEAFF. CDR3 nucleotide sequence: TGTGCCAGCAGTTACGGGGCACAGGTACGGAACACTGAAGCTTTCTTT.

In DNA form, the CDR3 reads TGTGCCAGCAGTTACTTCGGGAGGAACTATGGCTACACCTTC. It codes for CASSYFGRNYGYTF. The chain is built from TRBV6-5 and TRBJ1-2; no firm D call. This CDR3 has 14 amino acids. Germline V CDR1 and CDR2: MNHEY, SVGAGI. Trimming removed 1 base from V and 2 bases from J, with 8 bases in between.

This clone was observed a single time. The genes are TRBV6-2 or TRBV6-3 and TRBJ2-1; D is undetermined. The V end lost 2 bases, the J end lost 3 bases, and 8 bases lay between the germline ends. The germline V gene encodes CDR1 MNHEY and CDR2 SVGEGT. This CDR3 contains 14 residues. This chain's CDR3 is CASSYAPGYNEQFF. The CDR3, as DNA: TGTGCCAGCAGTTACGCGCCGGGCTACAATGAGCAGTTCTTC.

The J gene is TRBJ1-4, the V gene TRBV6-2 or TRBV6-3; D is possibly TRBD1 (6 bases). Germline loops: CDR1 MNHEY, CDR2 SVGEGT. Trimming shortened V by 4 bases and J by 7 bases, and 22 bases separated the two germline ends. The CDR3 runs 17 residues. The chain's CDR3 is CASSSSTGLAGGEKLFF. In DNA, the CDR3 is TGTGCCAGCAGTTCGTCCACAGGGCTGGCTGGGGGTGAAAAACTGTTTTTT.

The chain carries TRBV19 and TRBJ1-1, with D perhaps TRBD1 (5 bases). Germline CDR1 is LNHDA and CDR2 is SQIVND (reference sequence). V lost 2 bases and J lost 5, with 21 bases in between. The CDR3 runs to 17 residues. The CDR3 sequence: CASSIISRRGRGTEAFF. The CDR3 DNA follows: TGTGCCAGTAGTATAATAAGTCGTAGGGGCCGGGGGACTGAAGCTTTCTTT.

This chain joins TRBV27 and TRBJ1-5; 9 positions match TRBD1. The V and J ends lost 3 bases and 5 bases, in that order; junction bases with no gene match: 5. Germline CDR1 MNHEY, CDR2 SMNVEV (reference sequence). There are 15 residues in the CDR3. In DNA, the CDR3 is TGTGCCAGCAGTTTGGGACAGGGCGATTATCAGCCCCAGCATTTT. It codes for CASSLGQGDYQPQHF.

The genes are TRBV5-1 and TRBJ1-1; 9 bases map to TRBD1. Germline CDR1 reads SGHRS; CDR2 reads YFSETQ. CDR3 length: 15 residues. The J segment lost 1 base and the V segment lost 4 bases, leaving 5 bases of the junction unmatched. CDR3: CASSHRQGGNTEAFF. The CDR3 DNA sequence: TGCGCCAGCAGCCACCGACAGGGGGGGAACACTGAAGCTTTCTTT. The whole variable domain, remainder taken from reference TRBV5-1 and TRBJ1-1, is KAGVTQTPRYLIKTRGQQVTLSCSPISGHRSVSWYQQTPGQGLQFLFEYFSETQRNKGNFPGRFSGRQFSNSRSEMNVSTLELGDSALYLCASSHRQGGNTEAFFGQGTRLTVV.

CDR3 sequence reads: CASKPGGSTYEQYF. The CDR3 region has the DNA TGTGCCAGCAAACCTGGAGGCAGTACCTACGAGCAGTACTTC. The chain carries TRBV6-5 and TRBJ2-7, with D possibly matching TRBD2 (5 bases). The CDR3 has 14 residues. V lost 7 bases, J lost 2 bases, and 15 bases lay in between. Germline V CDR1 and CDR2: MNHEY, SVGAGI.

This clone was detected a few times. The CDR3 sequence: CASSESIGGGPATGELFF. The DNA for the CDR3 is TGCGCCAGCAGTGAGTCGATAGGTGGCGGGCCGGCCACCGGGGAGCTGTTTTTT. The chain links TRBV10-1 to TRBJ2-2; D may be TRBD2 (5 bases). Germline V gives CDR1 WNHNN, CDR2 SYGVQD (reference sequence). Trimming shortened V by 0 bases and J by 4 bases, and 18 bases separated the two germline ends. This CDR3 contains 18 residues.

This clone is a singleton in its sample. V and J are TRBV19 and TRBJ1-6, with D possibly TRBD1 on 5 matching bases. This CDR3 contains 14 residues. V gave up 6 bases and J gave up 6 bases, with 12 bases separating them. The germline gives CDR1 LNHDA, CDR2 SQIVND (reference sequence). The CDR3 nucleotides are TGTGCCAGTAGATTACAGGCCCCTAATTCACCCCTCCACTTT. It is translated as CASRLQAPNSPLHF.

The chain combines TRBV9 with TRBJ1-3; 12 bases agree with TRBD1. V shed 4 bases, J shed 0 bases, and the junction held 14 bases outside the gene matches. Germline V gene data show CDR1 as SGDLS and CDR2 as YYNGEE. CDR3 length: 20 amino acids. Here the CDR3 reads CASSPRGGTGGPYSGNTIYF. Written as DNA, the CDR3 is TGTGCCAGCAGCCCCCGAGGGGGGACAGGGGGCCCCTACTCTGGAAACACCATATATTTT.

The chain uses TRBV6-5 and TRBJ1-1, with TRBD1 identical over 7 bases. The CDR3 has 14 amino acids. Losses at the gene ends were 5 bases for V and 1 base for J; bases not matched to a gene: 4. In germline, CDR1 is MNHEY, CDR2 SVGAGI. The CDR3 loop reads CASSRRQGNTEAFF. In nucleotides, the CDR3 is TGTGCCAGCAGTAGACGACAGGGGAACACTGAAGCTTTCTTT.

The gene calls are TRBV9 and TRBJ2-4; 10 bases line up with TRBD2. After removal of 0 bases from V and 4 bases from J, the junction contained 4 bases not matched to a gene. Germline CDR1 reads SGDLS; CDR2 reads YYNGEE. The CDR3 runs 16 residues. CDR3 sequence (DNA): TGTGCCAGCAGCGTAGGAGCGGGGGGGCCGAAAAACATTCAGTACTTC. Translation: CASSVGAGGPKNIQYF.

The chain couples TRBV5-1 to TRBJ1-3; tentative D call: TRBD1 (6 bases). Germline-derived CDR1 and CDR2 are SGHRS and YFSETQ. The CDR3 consists of 15 residues. V was trimmed by 4 bases and J by 0 bases, leaving 11 bases between them. The DNA of the CDR3 is TGCGCCAGCAGCAGCGACAGGAGCTCTGGAAACACCATATATTTT. Its translation is CASSSDRSSGNTIYF. The complete variable domain, with remaining parts taken from reference TRBV5-1 and TRBJ1-3, reads KAGVTQTPRYLIKTRGQQVTLSCSPISGHRSVSWYQQTPGQGLQFLFEYFSETQRNKGNFPGRFSGRQFSNSRSEMNVSTLELGDSALYLCASSSDRSSGNTIYFGEGSWLTVV.

The rearrangement links TRBV11-2 to TRBJ2-3, with D perhaps TRBD2 (5 bases). Germline V gene data show CDR1 as SGHAT and CDR2 as FQNNGV. The CDR3 is made up of 17 amino acids. Deletions cut 1 base from V and 0 bases from J, with 14 bases between. The CDR3 sequence: CASSLVGTRTSTDTQYF. The CDR3 DNA is TGTGCCAGCAGCTTAGTGGGTACCAGGACTAGCACAGATACGCAGTATTTT.

The rearrangement uses TRBV11-1 and TRBJ2-3; 8 nucleotides match TRBD1. After removal of 4 bases from V and 1 base from J, the junction contained 7 bases not matched to a gene. The CDR3 spans 16 residues. The germline V gene encodes CDR1 SGHAT and CDR2 FQDESV (reference sequence). CDR3 DNA: TGTGCCAGCAGCTCGACCGGGACAGGCGGCACAGATACGCAGTATTTT. Translating it yields CASSSTGTGGTDTQYF.

The V and J genes are TRBV30 and TRBJ2-3; TRBD2 might be the D (5 bases). Germline V gene lookup returns CDR1 GTSNPN and CDR2 SVGIG (reference sequence). V lost 5 bases and J 7 bases, leaving 19 bases between the germline ends. The CDR3 is 14 amino acids. The CDR3: CAWVPGYLKNTQYF. CDR3 DNA: TGTGCCTGGGTCCCGGGGTATCTGAAGAATACGCAGTATTTT.

The V call is TRBV5-1, the J call TRBJ2-7; 7 positions agree with TRBD1. CDR1 SGHRS and CDR2 YFSETQ come from the germline V gene. V lost 4 bases and J lost 4; bases outside the gene matches: 8. The CDR3 loop spans 14 amino acids. The CDR3 reads CASSTTGTYYEQYF. The DNA for the CDR3 is TGCGCCAGCAGCACGACAGGGACATATTACGAGCAGTACTTC.

This sequence joins TRBV12-3 or TRBV12-4 and TRBJ1-2; D is unresolved. Trimming stripped 5 bases from V and 7 bases from J, with 11 bases between. This CDR3 is built from 12 residues. For the CDR3, the DNA is TGTGCCAGCAGTCCCTCCGGGATTGGCTACACCTTC. The encoded protein is CASSPSGIGYTF.

The gene calls are TRBV6-4 and TRBJ1-2, with D tentatively TRBD1 (6 bases). CDR1 is MRHNA, CDR2 SNTAGT, per germline. CDR3 length: 14 amino acids. V lost 0 bases and J lost 7, with 12 bases in between. CDR3 sequence (DNA): TGTGCCAGCAGTGACTCCCCCCACAGGGTTGGCTACACCTTC. Its translation is CASSDSPHRVGYTF.

The chain carries TRBV6-1 and TRBJ1-2, with D uncertain. Germline V gene sequence: CDR1 MNHNS, CDR2 SASEGT. The CDR3 is made up of 13 amino acids. V shed 2 bases and J shed 2 bases, with 6 bases lying between them. CDR3 in DNA: TGTGCCAGCAGTGAACTACCGAACTATGGCTACACCTTC. Encoded protein: CASSELPNYGYTF.

This clone occurred once. The chain couples TRBV11-1 to TRBJ2-2; no clear D gene. CDR1 and CDR2 (germline): SGHAT, FQDESV (reference sequence). Trimming stripped 5 bases from V and 1 base from J, with 14 bases between. The CDR3 spans 16 residues. The CDR3 here is CASSPRGNRNTGELFF. CDR3 nucleotides: TGTGCCAGCAGCCCGAGAGGAAACCGGAACACCGGGGAGCTGTTTTTT.

This sequence joins TRBV7-4 and TRBJ1-4, with 9 positions matching TRBD1. This CDR3 is built from 14 residues. Germline trimming cut 5 bases from V and 10 bases from J; bases unmatched to any gene: 8. Germline values: CDR1 SGHVT, CDR2 SQSDAQ. CDR3 nucleotide sequence: TGTGCCAGCAGCGCCACGGACAGGGGTAGAAAACTGTTTTTT. Amino acid sequence: CASSATDRGRKLFF. Complete variable domain (other parts from reference TRBV7-4 and TRBJ1-4): GAGVSQSPRYKVAKRGRDVALRCDSISGHVTLYWYRQTLGQGSEVLTYSQSDAQRDKSGRPSGRFSAERPERSVSTLKIQRTEQGDSAVYLCASSATDRGRKLFFGSGTQLSVL.

This chain links TRBV13 with TRBJ2-1; 10 bases are shared with TRBD2. With V trimmed by 3 bases and J by 0 bases, 11 bases remained unmatched. Looked up from germline, CDR1 is PRHDT and CDR2 is FYEKMQ (reference sequence). The CDR3 extends over 19 amino acids. The CDR3 coding sequence is TGTGCCAGCAGCTTTAGGACTAGCGGTCTGCGAAGCTCCTACAATGAGCAGTTCTTC. It encodes CASSFRTSGLRSSYNEQFF.

The V gene is TRBV9, the J gene TRBJ2-7; 9 bases are a match to TRBD2. The CDR3 loop spans 15 amino acids. Germline V lookup: CDR1 SGDLS, CDR2 YYNGEE. The V and J ends lost 0 bases and 3 bases, in that order; junction bases with no gene match: 4. The chain's CDR3 is CASSVAVAGVYEQYF. The CDR3 bases are TGTGCCAGCAGCGTAGCCGTAGCGGGAGTCTACGAGCAGTACTTC. The full variable domain, rest sourced from reference TRBV9 and TRBJ2-7, is DSGVTQTPKHLITATGQRVTLRCSPRSGDLSVYWYQQSLDQGLQFLIQYYNGEERAKGNILERFSAQQFPDLHSELNLSSLELGDSALYFCASSVAVAGVYEQYFGPGTRLTVT.

CDR3 region: CATSEGTDNYGYTF. DNA of the CDR3: TGTGCCACCAGTGAGGGGACAGATAACTATGGCTACACCTTC. V gene TRBV24-1 combines with J gene TRBJ1-2; 7 positions match TRBD1. Trimming cost V 4 bases and J 1 base; bases outside gene matches: 2. Germline V gene data show CDR1 as KGHDR and CDR2 as SFDVKD. This CDR3 spans 14 amino acids.

The chain recombines TRBV7-3 with TRBJ2-1, with 12 bases that match TRBD2. CDR1 is SGHTA and CDR2 is FQGTGA in the germline V gene. The CDR3 consists of 18 residues. V gave up 0 bases and J gave up 4 bases; unmatched junction bases: 7. The CDR3: CASSLTGVTSGGYNEQFF. In nucleotides, the CDR3 is TGTGCCAGCAGCTTAACGGGGGTGACTAGCGGGGGATACAATGAGCAGTTCTTC. The full variable domain, rest sourced from reference TRBV7-3 and TRBJ2-1, is GAGVSQTPSNKVTEKGKYVELRCDPISGHTALYWYRQSLGQGPEFLIYFQGTGAADDSGLPNDRFFAVRPEGSVSTLKIQRTERGDSAVYLCASSLTGVTSGGYNEQFFGPGTRLTVL.

This sequence joins TRBV13 and TRBJ1-4; a possible D gene is TRBD1 (5 bases). Trimming took off 6 bases at V and 7 bases at J, with 15 bases between the two ends. This CDR3 contains 14 residues. CDR1 and CDR2 (germline): PRHDT, FYEKMQ (reference sequence). DNA for the CDR3: TGTGCCAGCAGACATCAGGGAGGGAGTGAAAAACTGTTTTTT. This gives the protein CASRHQGGSEKLFF.